A selection of T cell receptor beta chains follows, all from one sample in a study of blood T cell repertoires in COVID-19. Method: immunoSEQ multiplex PCR; TCRdb's copy keeps in-frame clones and lacks some. The repertoire has about 78,000 clones, more than 80% of them found once; the top ten carry less than 0.85%. The sequencing sample was made of peripheral blood. The receptors shown here come from a woman of 80 years or more with acute or convalescent COVID-19. Both conserved end residues are part of each CDR3. The order of the fields is clone size, D gene, V gene, J gene, CDR3 protein, CDR3 DNA. D genes are given only for firm matches. Clone size appears in some rows only: once, few, many, or a class for an expanded clone.

NA,NA,TRBV15,TRBJ1-4,CATSRGRNEKLFF,TGTGCCACCAGCAGGGGGAGGAATGAAAAACTGTTTTTT
NA,TRBD1,TRBV5-4,TRBJ1-1,CASSLPNRGRTEAFF,TGTGCCAGCAGCTTGCCCAACAGGGGGAGGACTGAAGCTTTCTTT
NA,TRBD1,TRBV3-1/TRBV3-2,TRBJ2-5,CASSLTGTGLETQYF,TGTGCCAGCAGCCTAACCGGGACAGGGCTGGAGACCCAGTACTTC
once,NA,TRBV20-1,TRBJ2-1,CSAKQYNEQFF,TGCAGTGCTAAACAGTACAATGAGCAGTTCTTC
NA,TRBD1,TRBV3-1/TRBV3-2,TRBJ1-2,CASSQGTGSYGYTF,TGTGCCAGCAGCCAAGGGACAGGATCCTATGGCTACACCTTC
NA,NA,TRBV11-3,TRBJ2-7,CASSLTGRTYEQYF,TGTGCCAGCAGCTTAACAGGGCGGACCTACGAGCAGTACTTC
NA,NA,TRBV5-1,TRBJ2-1,CASSLPPNSYNEQFF,TGCGCCAGCAGCTTGCCCCCCAACTCCTACAATGAGCAGTTCTTC
few,NA,TRBV2,TRBJ2-1,CASRTEQEEQFF,TGTGCCAGCAGGACAGAACAGGAGGAGCAGTTCTTC
NA,NA,TRBV7-2,TRBJ2-7,CASSTLNEQYF,TGTGCCAGCAGCACATTAAACGAGCAGTACTTC
few,TRBD1,TRBV18,TRBJ2-5,CASSQFTTGTAKETQYF,TGTGCCAGCTCACAATTCACTACGGGGACAGCTAAAGAGACCCAGTACTTC
NA,TRBD1,TRBV10-3,TRBJ2-7,CAIRGQGYEQYF,TGTGCCATCAGGGGACAGGGATACGAGCAGTACTTC
NA,NA,TRBV5-1,TRBJ1-3,CASSQDSGNTIYF,TGCGCCAGCAGCCAGGACTCTGGAAACACCATATATTTT
NA,NA,TRBV4-1,TRBJ2-3,CASRKQKRSTDTQYF,TGCGCCAGCCGAAAGCAGAAGCGGAGCACAGATACGCAGTATTTT
NA,NA,TRBV9,TRBJ2-1,CASSEPSDEQFF,TGTGCCAGCAGCGAGCCTTCGGATGAGCAGTTCTTC
once,NA,TRBV27,TRBJ2-3,CASSSIGDTQYF,TGTGCCAGCAGTTCTATCGGAGATACGCAGTATTTT
NA,TRBD1,TRBV29-1,TRBJ1-3,CSVTQGTVGNTIYF,TGCAGCGTTACCCAGGGGACAGTTGGAAACACCATATATTTT
NA,TRBD1,TRBV7-2,TRBJ2-5,CASSVQGAGETQYF,TGTGCCAGCAGCGTACAGGGGGCTGGAGAGACCCAGTACTTC
once,NA,TRBV5-1,TRBJ1-4,CASSLLWGVTNEKLFF,TGCGCCAGCAGCTTGCTTTGGGGGGTGACTAATGAAAAACTGTTTTTT
NA,NA,TRBV7-9,TRBJ2-4,CASSLAVPGVQYF,TGTGCCAGCAGCTTAGCCGTCCCAGGGGTCCAGTACTTC
NA,TRBD1,TRBV5-1,TRBJ1-2,CASSERDRAYGYTF,TGCGCCAGCAGCGAACGGGACAGGGCCTATGGCTACACCTTC
NA,NA,TRBV5-1,TRBJ2-1,CASSLPQRHSYNEQFF,TGCGCCAGCAGCTTGCCCCAGCGCCACTCCTACAATGAGCAGTTCTTC
NA,NA,TRBV27,TRBJ1-1,CASSFSPPGQSRAFF,TGTGCCAGCAGTTTTTCCCCGCCAGGGCAGTCTAGAGCTTTCTTT
NA,NA,TRBV9,TRBJ2-2,CASSRLVTGELFF,TGTGCCAGCAGCCGACTAGTTACCGGGGAGCTGTTTTTT
once,TRBD2,TRBV5-4,TRBJ2-1,CASSLRSSGNNEQFF,TGTGCCAGCAGCTTGCGCTCTAGCGGCAACAATGAGCAGTTCTTC
NA,NA,TRBV9,TRBJ2-2,CASSMDSPGELFF,TGTGCCAGCAGCATGGACAGTCCCGGGGAGCTGTTTTTT
NA,TRBD1,TRBV4-2,TRBJ1-1,CASSRDRGNTEAFF,TGTGCCAGCAGCCGGGACAGGGGGAACACTGAAGCTTTCTTT
NA,NA,TRBV5-1,TRBJ1-1,CASSLIDINTEAFF,TGCGCCAGCAGCTTGATAGACATTAACACTGAAGCTTTCTTT
NA,TRBD2,TRBV5-1,TRBJ2-3,CASRRSSGGTDTQYF,TGCGCCAGCAGACGCTCTAGCGGGGGCACAGATACGCAGTATTTT
NA,NA,TRBV5-1,TRBJ2-7,CASSLASTKAYEQYF,TGCGCCAGCAGCTTGGCCTCGACAAAGGCCTACGAGCAGTACTTC